This TCR beta chain was captured in a study of Graves' ophthalmopathy and Graves' hyperthyroidism. General observations from the study: Distinction of ophthalmopathy from stable hyperthyroidism by a 13-signature model reached roughly 85% sensitivity and just under 84% specificity.

For repertoire sequencing, the TCR beta CDR3 regions were amplified from RNA transcripts. Amplification began with first-round RT-PCR using HTBI primers, then second-round multiplex PCR was performed. MiXCR, run by TCRdb on the multiplex PCR reads, gives a single entry per CDR3 protein. The sample carries more than 1,000,000 distinct CDR3 sequences, 35% to 45% recorded once. With respect to this clonotype: The antigen is undetermined.

V was clipped by 8 bases and J by 6 bases; unmatched bases: 3. This CDR3 has 11 amino acids. Germline assignment: CDR1 SQVTM and CDR2 ANQGSEA. Patients were excluded if they had other autoimmune diseases or uncontrolled infections, and likewise if pregnancy or lactation applied. The receptor was derived from an adult man with Graves' hyperthyroidism. The chain employs TRBV29-1 and TRBJ1-2, with TRBD1 matching over 10 bases. The source material was peripheral blood or thyroid tissue (not recorded which). Written as DNA, the CDR3 is TGCAGCCGGACAGGGGGAAATGGCTACACCTTC. Its protein is CSRTGGNGYTF.